This passage covers 31 T cell receptor beta chains from one sample sequenced in a study of Ad26.COV2.S vaccination and SARS-CoV-2 variants. Treatment indicated: approximately 18 received Ad26.COV2.S at low or high dose, single or two shots; 5 received placebo; per-sample allocation not given. Sample collection was performed on day 63 after the first vaccine or placebo injection. TCRdb's copy holds only in-frame clones and misses some; the assay was immunoSEQ multiplex PCR. The sample includes about 480,000 clones, about 83% of them seen just once. The material was peripheral blood, obtained in a trial of Ad26.COV2.S vaccine versus placebo. The origin of the receptors is a person between 18 and 60 years old who received the Ad26.COV2.S COVID-19 vaccine or a placebo.

This sequence joins TRBV23-1 and TRBJ2-1; no firm D call. TRBV23-1 is placed among ORFs of uncertain function. The CDR3 is 12 amino acids. Trimming stripped 3 bases from V and 9 bases from J, with 9 bases between. For the CDR3, the DNA is TGCGCCAGCAGTCACCCCGTGAGTGAGCAGTTCTTC. Translation gives CASSHPVSEQFF.

The rearrangement links TRBV7-9 to TRBJ1-1; D not certain. CDR3 length: 16 residues. Germline V gene sequence: CDR1 SEHNR, CDR2 FQNEAQ (reference sequence). The V gene lost 5 bases and the J gene lost 1 base, with 17 bases spanning the gap. CDR3 bases: TGTGCCAGCAGCCCCCTCCTCGGCCTCAGGAACACTGAAGCTTTCTTT. Protein product: CASSPLLGLRNTEAFF.

V and J are TRBV5-6 and TRBJ2-7; 9 nucleotides align to TRBD2. Germline V gene data show CDR1 as SGHDT and CDR2 as YYEEEE. V shed 0 bases and J 3 bases; nucleotides not matched to a gene: 1. This CDR3 is built from 14 residues. In nucleotides, the CDR3 is TGTGCCAGCAGCTTGGGAGCGGGGGGCTACGAGCAGTACTTC. This gives the protein CASSLGAGGYEQYF.

Concerning this clone: The sample carries other DNA sequences with the same CDR3. The chain joins TRBV6-2 or TRBV6-3 to TRBJ2-1; D call uncertain. The CDR3 is 11 amino acids. Germline loops: CDR1 MNHEY, CDR2 SVGEGT. V shed 6 bases and J shed 6 bases, with 6 bases lying between them. CDR3: CASSRLNEQFF. In nucleotides, the CDR3 is TGTGCCAGCAGCCGCCTCAATGAGCAGTTCTTC.

This clone has only one observation. V usage is TRBV5-1 and J usage is TRBJ1-1; D gene uncertain. Germline CDR1 reads SGHRS; CDR2 reads YFSETQ. Trimming took 5 bases from V and 1 from J, leaving 3 bases between them. This CDR3 has 11 amino acids. The CDR3: CASRSNTEAFF. CDR3 in DNA: TGCGCCAGCAGATCGAACACTGAAGCTTTCTTT.

The rearrangement joins TRBV19 to TRBJ1-2; D unresolved. Per germline, CDR1 LNHDA and CDR2 SQIVND (reference sequence). The V end lost 5 bases, the J end lost 2 bases, and 9 bases lay between the germline ends. The CDR3 totals 13 residues. The DNA for the CDR3 is TGTGCCAGTAGTCCGACTCAAAACTATGGCTACACCTTC. It codes for CASSPTQNYGYTF. Together with reference TRBV19 and TRBJ1-2, the CDR3 gives the full variable domain: DGGITQSPKYLFRKEGQNVTLSCEQNLNHDAMYWYRQDPGQGLRLIYYSQIVNDFQKGDIAEGYSVSREKKESFPLTVTSAQKNPTAFYLCASSPTQNYGYTFGSGTRLTVV.

The genes are TRBV12-2 and TRBJ1-5. TRBV12-2 represents a pseudogene. This CDR3 is 17 amino acids long. The CDR3 protein is CASRSQLLLRRYQPQHF. CDR3 in DNA: TGTGCAAGTCGCTCACAACTGCTACTGAGGCGGTATCAGCCCCAGCATTTT.

V gene TRBV5-1 combines with J gene TRBJ2-3, with unresolved D. V lost 3 bases, J lost 6 bases, and 14 bases lay in between. Germline CDR1 and CDR2: SGHRS and YFSETQ. CDR3 length equals 14 residues. CDR3 nucleotides: TGCGCCAGCAGCTGGGTGCTAAGCGCGGATACGCAGTATTTT. This codes for CASSWVLSADTQYF.

The V and J genes are TRBV28 and TRBJ2-2, with D hard to call. The CDR3 spans 12 residues. Germline-derived CDR1 and CDR2 are MDHEN and SYDVKM. Trimming left V 7 bases short and J 6 bases short, with 9 bases between. The CDR3 DNA follows: TGTGCCAGCACTATTAGGGCCGGGGAGCTGTTTTTT. It translates to CASTIRAGELFF.

This chain connects TRBV7-9 to TRBJ2-1, with 12 bases lining up with TRBD2. Germline CDR1 reads SEHNR; CDR2 reads FQNEAQ (reference sequence). J gave up 2 bases and V 3 bases, and 2 bases lay outside the gene matches. The CDR3 covers 16 residues. The chain's CDR3 is CASSFGLAGTYNEQFF. DNA of the CDR3: TGTGCCAGCAGCTTTGGACTAGCGGGGACCTACAATGAGCAGTTCTTC.

The genes are TRBV3-1 (or the pseudogene TRBV3-2) and TRBJ2-7, with 12 bases identical to TRBD2. CDR1 is LGHDT, CDR2 YNNKEL, per germline (reference sequence). The CDR3 sequence is 18 residues long. J gave up 2 bases and V 5 bases, and 13 bases lay outside the gene matches. The DNA for the CDR3 is TGTGCCAGCAGCGGCCCCGGACTAGCGGGAACCCCCACCTACGAGCAGTACTTC. Translated: CASSGPGLAGTPTYEQYF.

The rearrangement links TRBV15 to TRBJ2-1; tentative D call: TRBD2 (5 bases). The germline V and J ends were trimmed by 0 bases and 10 bases, with 13 bases remaining between them. Germline V gives CDR1 LNHNV, CDR2 YYDKDF (reference sequence). The CDR3 extends over 14 amino acids. The CDR3 DNA is TGTGCCACCAGCAGAGAAGGAGACTACCCCGAGCAGTTCTTC. Translating it yields CATSREGDYPEQFF.

CDR3 sequence (DNA): TGTGCCACCAGTGATATTGGGGGGCCCACCGGGGAGCTGTTTTTT. Translation: CATSDIGGPTGELFF. The gene calls are TRBV24-1 and TRBJ2-2, with D perhaps matching TRBD1 or TRBD2 (6 bases each). The CDR3 is made up of 15 amino acids. The germline V gene has CDR1 KGHDR and CDR2 SFDVKD. Between the trimmed V and J ends, which lost 3 bases and 4 bases, there was a span of 11 bases.

Comments on this clone: The sample has other DNA sequences that encode this CDR3 too. The V gene is TRBV7-8, the J gene TRBJ2-5; D not certain. V lost 3 bases, J lost 2 bases, and 1 base lay in between. CDR1 is SGHVS, CDR2 FQNEAQ, per germline. This CDR3 region has 11 residues. DNA of the CDR3: TGTGCCAGCAGCTTGCAAGAGACCCAGTACTTC. Translation gives CASSLQETQYF.

This clone has a single count. The rearrangement links TRBV4-2 to TRBJ2-3; D gene unclear. The CDR3 has 13 amino acids. Germline V gene sequence: CDR1 LGHNA, CDR2 YNFKEQ. V lost 0 bases to trimming and J lost 4 bases, with 5 bases between them. In DNA, the CDR3 is TGTGCCAGCAGCCAAGATCGGTCAGATACGCAGTATTTT. The encoded protein is CASSQDRSDTQYF.

This chain uses TRBV9 with TRBJ2-5, with D perhaps matching TRBD1 or TRBD2 (6 bases each). The CDR3 consists of 14 residues. Trimming left V 0 bases short and J 9 bases short, with 15 bases between. The germline CDR1 and CDR2 sequences are SGDLS and YYNGEE. This chain's CDR3 is CASSVGAPGAAQYF. The CDR3 DNA sequence: TGTGCCAGCAGCGTAGGGGCCCCGGGGGCGGCCCAGTACTTC. Full variable domain (rest looked up from reference TRBV9 and TRBJ2-5): DSGVTQTPKHLITATGQRVTLRCSPRSGDLSVYWYQQSLDQGLQFLIQYYNGEERAKGNILERFSAQQFPDLHSELNLSSLELGDSALYFCASSVGAPGAAQYFGPGTRLLVL.

The chain joins TRBV6-5 to TRBJ2-1; 7 bases are a match to TRBD2. The CDR3 is 15 residues long. J lost 3 bases, V lost 0 bases, and 2 bases had no gene match. Germline CDR1 and CDR2: MNHEY and SVGAGI. The CDR3 sequence is CASSYSSGLYNEQFF. CDR3 nucleotide sequence: TGTGCCAGCAGTTACTCTAGCGGGCTCTACAATGAGCAGTTCTTC.

This clone was observed a single time. V and J are TRBV7-9 and TRBJ1-3; D unresolved. V dropped 2 bases and J dropped 7 bases, with 9 bases sitting between them. Germline V gives CDR1 SEHNR, CDR2 FQNEAQ (reference sequence). The CDR3 runs 13 residues. The CDR3, as DNA: TGTGCCAGCAGCTTACGGGCCTCGAACACCATATATTTT. It encodes CASSLRASNTIYF.

This clone was seen just once. The CDR3 loop reads CASSVGLAGGSYEQYF. CDR3 DNA: TGTGCCAGCAGCGTAGGATTAGCGGGAGGGTCCTACGAGCAGTACTTC. The genes are TRBV9 and TRBJ2-7; 11 bases match TRBD2. The V and J ends lost 0 bases and 1 base, in that order; junction bases with no gene match: 3. CDR1 and CDR2 (germline): SGDLS, YYNGEE. The CDR3 consists of 16 residues.

This clone occurred once. The chain is built from TRBV7-2 and TRBJ2-2, with a tentative D call TRBD1 (5 bases). The germline V and J ends were trimmed by 5 bases and 5 bases, with 12 bases remaining between them. The germline V gene encodes CDR1 SGHTA and CDR2 FQGNSA. CDR3 size: 14 residues. Here the CDR3 reads CASSHNRGTGELFF. CDR3 DNA sequence: TGTGCCAGCAGCCATAATAGGGGTACCGGGGAGCTGTTTTTT.

The chain combines TRBV2 with TRBJ1-5; unclear D gene. CDR3 length equals 14 residues. V gave up 2 bases and J gave up 4 bases, with 9 bases separating them. Germline V gene sequence: CDR1 SNHLY, CDR2 FYNNEI. The chain's CDR3 is CASSELLGNQPQHF. Written as DNA, the CDR3 is TGTGCCAGCAGTGAACTTTTGGGGAATCAGCCCCAGCATTTT. Based on the CDR3 plus reference TRBV2 and TRBJ1-5, the full variable domain is EPEVTQTPSHQVTQMGQEVILRCVPISNHLYFYWYRQILGQKVEFLVSFYNNEISEKSEIFDDQFSVERPDGSNFTLKIRSTKLEDSAMYFCASSELLGNQPQHFGDGTRLSIL.

V gene TRBV28 combines with J gene TRBJ2-1; 8 bases map to TRBD1. This CDR3 region has 15 residues. Germline lookup yields CDR1 MDHEN and CDR2 SYDVKM. J lost 2 bases, V lost 3 bases, and 3 bases had no gene match. CDR3 residues: CASSFGTGPYNEQFF. The CDR3 DNA is TGTGCCAGCAGTTTTGGGACAGGTCCCTACAATGAGCAGTTCTTC.

Details on this clone: In the same sample, other DNA sequences code for this CDR3. The chain couples TRBV18 to TRBJ2-1; the D is unclear. Trimming took off 6 bases at V and 0 bases at J, with 12 bases between the two ends. Germline lookup yields CDR1 KGHSH and CDR2 LQKENI. The CDR3 has 15 amino acids. CDR3 nucleotides: TGTGCCAGCTCGCCCCTCAAAAGCTCCTACAATGAGCAGTTCTTC. Translated: CASSPLKSSYNEQFF.

This chain links TRBV28 with TRBJ1-2; no clear D. This CDR3 region has 12 residues. CDR1 and CDR2 from the germline V gene are MDHEN and SYDVKM. V shed 8 bases and J shed 6 bases, with 13 bases lying between them. CDR3 residues: CASESGLDGYTF. The CDR3 bases are TGTGCCAGCGAATCAGGCTTGGATGGCTACACCTTC.

The chain joins TRBV9 to TRBJ1-2, with D perhaps TRBD1 (5 bases). Germline loops: CDR1 SGDLS, CDR2 YYNGEE. V lost 4 bases and J lost 7, with 14 bases in between. The CDR3 is 13 amino acids. CDR3 sequence reads: CASSLLRGAGYTF. The CDR3 DNA follows: TGTGCCAGCAGCCTTCTTAGGGGCGCTGGCTACACCTTC.

The J gene is TRBJ1-1, the V gene TRBV11-1; possibly TRBD1 for D (5 bases). Per the germline V gene, CDR1 is SGHAT and CDR2 is FQDESV (reference sequence). Trimming shortened V by 2 bases and J by 2 bases, and 9 bases separated the two germline ends. CDR3 size: 14 residues. The CDR3 bases are TGTGCCAGCAGCTTACCGGGGACTAACACTGAAGCTTTCTTT. This encodes CASSLPGTNTEAFF. Together with reference TRBV11-1 and TRBJ1-1, the CDR3 gives the full variable domain: EAEVAQSPRYKITEKSQAVAFWCDPISGHATLYWYRQILGQGPELLVQFQDESVVDDSQLPKDRFSAERLKGVDSTLKIQPAELGDSAMYLCASSLPGTNTEAFFGQGTRLTVV.

The rearrangement uses TRBV3-1 (or the pseudogene TRBV3-2) and TRBJ1-2; D gene uncertain. The length of the CDR3 is 12 residues. Germline CDR1 is LGHDT and CDR2 is YNNKEL (reference sequence). V lost 4 bases and J lost 3, with 6 bases in between. The CDR3 bases are TGTGCCAGCAGCCGAGAGGACTATGGCTACACCTTC. This translates into CASSREDYGYTF.

This chain uses TRBV12-3 or TRBV12-4 with TRBJ2-3; D gene unclear. This CDR3 region has 11 residues. The ends were cut back, 7 bases at V and 5 bases at J, with 7 bases in the middle. This chain's CDR3 is CASTRGDTQYF. The DNA of the CDR3 is TGTGCCAGCACCCGTGGAGATACGCAGTATTTT.

The CDR3 DNA sequence: TGTGCCTGGAGTGTACGCGGCAGGGTAAAGCAGTTCTTC. As protein: CAWSVRGRVKQFF. This sequence joins TRBV30 and TRBJ2-1; a possible D gene is TRBD1 (5 bases). The CDR3 sequence is 13 residues long. The ends were cut back, 0 bases at V and 11 bases at J, with 14 bases in the middle. CDR1 and CDR2 (germline): GTSNPN, SVGIG (reference sequence).

V is TRBV6-2 or TRBV6-3 and J is TRBJ2-3; 10 bases match TRBD2. CDR3 length: 15 residues. Germline values: CDR1 MNHEY, CDR2 SVGEGT. Trimming took 2 bases from V and 6 from J; bases not matched to a gene: 5. Here the CDR3 reads CASSYPSGGVDTQYF. Here the CDR3 DNA reads TGTGCCAGCAGTTACCCTAGCGGGGGTGTGGATACGCAGTATTTT.

This sequence joins TRBV18 and TRBJ2-5; D uncertain. Germline CDR1 KGHSH, CDR2 LQKENI. This CDR3 has 13 amino acids. The germline V and J ends were trimmed by 2 bases and 6 bases, with 10 bases remaining between them. DNA for the CDR3: TGTGCCAGCTCACCAGATGACGGGCAGACCCAGTACTTC. Protein sequence: CASSPDDGQTQYF.